This T cell receptor beta chain was captured in a study of T-cell memory formation after mild COVID-19. TCRdb reprocessed the 5' RACE reads via MiXCR and lists one record per CDR3 protein. The table shows 250,000 to 300,000 distinct CDR3 sequences, with about a sixth occurring only once. The CDR3 is made up of 14 amino acids. V was shortened by 1 base and J by 5 bases, with 11 bases between the two germline ends. Germline V gene lookup returns CDR1 SEHNR and CDR2 FQNEAQ (reference sequence). The sample holds a few counts of this clonotype. This chain links TRBV7-9 with TRBJ1-1; D unresolved. This TCR came from a man aged 18-30 years who had mild COVID-19 (a few samples of this study predate the infection). Cell type and time point are not known. Sequencing was done on a sample of PBMCs or a T cell subset sorted from them (not recorded which). CDR3 sequence reads: CASSLDTPATEAFF. CDR3 in DNA: TGTGCCAGCAGCTTAGATACTCCAGCGACTGAAGCTTTCTTT.